This T cell receptor beta chain stems from a study of T cell responses to AZD1222 COVID-19 vaccine. Study-wide points: CD4 TCRs covered the whole spike, strongest at regions 160-218 and 743-854. Per reports, nearly half of all spike-specific TCRs target regions that are unmutated in variants. Baseline seropositivity occurred in only six AZD1222 recipients.

Clones were sequenced by immunoSEQ multiplex PCR, and TCRdb holds only the in-frame ones, with some missing. The table records about 140,000 clones, approximately 90% of them present only once. This clone was observed a few times. The antigen remains unidentified. This CDR3 has 15 residues. J gave up 8 bases and V 0 bases, and 4 bases lay outside the gene matches. The germline V gene has CDR1 MGHRA and CDR2 YSYEKL. Sequencing was performed on peripheral blood, taken 28 days after the second AZD1222 dose. The chain joins TRBV4-1 to TRBJ2-3, with 11 bases matching TRBD2. This clonotype was sampled from an adult who received the AZD1222 COVID-19 vaccine. The CDR3 spells CASSQDRLAGGTQYF. The CDR3 nucleotides read TGCGCCAGCAGCCAAGACAGGCTAGCGGGAGGTACGCAGTATTTT.